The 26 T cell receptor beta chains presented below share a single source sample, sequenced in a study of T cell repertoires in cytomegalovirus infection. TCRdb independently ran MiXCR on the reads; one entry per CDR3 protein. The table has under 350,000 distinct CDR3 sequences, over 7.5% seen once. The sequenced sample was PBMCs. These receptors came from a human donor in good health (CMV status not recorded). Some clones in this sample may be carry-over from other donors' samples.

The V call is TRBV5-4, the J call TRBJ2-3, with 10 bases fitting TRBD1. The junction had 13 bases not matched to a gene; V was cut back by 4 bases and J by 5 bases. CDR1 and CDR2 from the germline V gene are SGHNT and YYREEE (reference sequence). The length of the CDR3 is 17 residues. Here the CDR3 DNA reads TGTGCCAGCAGCCACGAACCGGGACAGGGGTATGGAGATACGCAGTATTTT. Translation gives CASSHEPGQGYGDTQYF. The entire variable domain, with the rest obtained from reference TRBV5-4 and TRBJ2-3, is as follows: ETGVTQSPTHLIKTRGQQVTLRCSSQSGHNTVSWYQQALGQGPQFIFQYYREEENGRGNFPPRFSGLQFPNYSSELNVNALELDDSALYLCASSHEPGQGYGDTQYFGPGTRLTVL.

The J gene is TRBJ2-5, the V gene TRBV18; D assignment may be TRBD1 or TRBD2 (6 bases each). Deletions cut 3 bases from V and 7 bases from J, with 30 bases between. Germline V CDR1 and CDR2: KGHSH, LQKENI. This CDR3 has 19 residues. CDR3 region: CASSPLDPWSGDTEGTQYF. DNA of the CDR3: TGTGCCAGCTCACCCCTCGACCCATGGTCAGGGGACACGGAGGGGACCCAGTACTTC.

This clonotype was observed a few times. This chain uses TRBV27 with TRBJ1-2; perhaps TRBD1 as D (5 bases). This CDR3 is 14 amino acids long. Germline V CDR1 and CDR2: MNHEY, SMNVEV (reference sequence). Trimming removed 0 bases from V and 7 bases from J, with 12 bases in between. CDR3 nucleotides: TGTGCCAGCAGTTTATCAGGCCTGGGGCCTGGCTACACCTTC. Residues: CASSLSGLGPGYTF.

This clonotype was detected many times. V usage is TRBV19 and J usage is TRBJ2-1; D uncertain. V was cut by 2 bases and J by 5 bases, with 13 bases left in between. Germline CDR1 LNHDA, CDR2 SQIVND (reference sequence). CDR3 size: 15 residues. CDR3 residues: CASSIYPGLDNEQFF. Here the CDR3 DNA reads TGTGCCAGTAGTATATATCCCGGATTAGACAATGAGCAGTTCTTC.

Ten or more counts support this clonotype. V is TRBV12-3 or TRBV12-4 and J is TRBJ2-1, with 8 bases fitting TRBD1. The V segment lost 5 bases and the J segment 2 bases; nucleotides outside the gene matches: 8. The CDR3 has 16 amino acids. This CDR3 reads CASSEPGQATYNEQFF. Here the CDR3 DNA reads TGTGCCAGCAGTGAACCGGGACAGGCTACCTACAATGAGCAGTTCTTC.

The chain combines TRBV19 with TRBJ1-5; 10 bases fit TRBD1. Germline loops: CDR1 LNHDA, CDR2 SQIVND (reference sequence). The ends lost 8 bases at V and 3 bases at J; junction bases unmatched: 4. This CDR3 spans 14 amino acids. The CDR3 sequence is CASRGQGFNQPQHF. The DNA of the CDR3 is TGTGCCAGTCGGGGACAGGGGTTCAATCAGCCCCAGCATTTT. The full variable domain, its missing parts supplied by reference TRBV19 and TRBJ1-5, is DGGITQSPKYLFRKEGQNVTLSCEQNLNHDAMYWYRQDPGQGLRLIYYSQIVNDFQKGDIAEGYSVSREKKESFPLTVTSAQKNPTAFYLCASRGQGFNQPQHFGDGTRLSIL.

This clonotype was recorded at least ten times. The CDR3, as DNA: TGTGCCAGCAGCTTAGCGACTAGCGGGGGGGTCAGCTCCTACGAGCAGTACTTC. Its protein is CASSLATSGGVSSYEQYF. This chain connects TRBV7-2 to TRBJ2-7; TRBD2 matches at 14 bases. CDR3 size: 18 residues. V shed 0 bases, J shed 0 bases, and the junction held 4 bases outside the gene matches. CDR1 and CDR2 (germline): SGHTA, FQGNSA.

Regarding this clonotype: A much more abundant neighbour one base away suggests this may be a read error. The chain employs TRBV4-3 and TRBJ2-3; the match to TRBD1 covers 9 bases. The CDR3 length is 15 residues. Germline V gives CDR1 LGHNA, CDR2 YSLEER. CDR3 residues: CASSQRGQGTDAQYF. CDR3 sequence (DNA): TGCGCCAGCAGCCAGAGGGGACAGGGAACAGATGCGCAGTATTTT.

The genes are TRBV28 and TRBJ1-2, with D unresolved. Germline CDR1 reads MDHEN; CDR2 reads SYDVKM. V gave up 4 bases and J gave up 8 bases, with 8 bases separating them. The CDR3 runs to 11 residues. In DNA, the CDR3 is TGTGCCAGCAGTTGGGTGGCCGGCTACACCTTC. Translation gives CASSWVAGYTF.

CDR3 nucleotides: TGTGCCAGCAGTTACTCGCTGGAGGGGTACGAGCAGTACTTC. Its protein is CASSYSLEGYEQYF. The chain has TRBV6-5 and TRBJ2-7; maybe TRBD2 (6 bases). CDR1 and CDR2 (germline): MNHEY, SVGAGI. CDR3 length equals 14 residues. V lost 0 bases to trimming and J lost 4 bases, with 10 bases between them.

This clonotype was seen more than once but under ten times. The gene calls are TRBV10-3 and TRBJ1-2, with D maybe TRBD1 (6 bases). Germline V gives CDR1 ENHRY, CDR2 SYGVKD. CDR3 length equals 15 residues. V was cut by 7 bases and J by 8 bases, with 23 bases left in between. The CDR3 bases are TGTGCCATCAAGGGGGTCGGTGAGGCATCTCTGGGCTACACCTTC. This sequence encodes CAIKGVGEASLGYTF.

The CDR3 loop is CASSTTWMARYSYEQYF. The CDR3 coding sequence is TGTGCCAGCAGTACCACCTGGATGGCGCGATACTCCTACGAGCAGTACTTC. V is TRBV6-2 or TRBV6-3 and J is TRBJ2-7; no reliable D call. The germline CDR1 and CDR2 sequences are MNHEY and SVGEGT. Trimming removed 5 bases from V and 0 bases from J, with 20 bases in between. The CDR3 is 17 amino acids.

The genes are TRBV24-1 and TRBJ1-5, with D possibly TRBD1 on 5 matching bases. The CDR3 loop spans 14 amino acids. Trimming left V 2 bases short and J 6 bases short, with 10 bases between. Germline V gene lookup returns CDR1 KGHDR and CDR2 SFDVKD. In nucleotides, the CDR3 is TGTGCCACCAGTGATTCAGGGTCAAGTCAGCCCCAGCATTTT. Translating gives CATSDSGSSQPQHF.

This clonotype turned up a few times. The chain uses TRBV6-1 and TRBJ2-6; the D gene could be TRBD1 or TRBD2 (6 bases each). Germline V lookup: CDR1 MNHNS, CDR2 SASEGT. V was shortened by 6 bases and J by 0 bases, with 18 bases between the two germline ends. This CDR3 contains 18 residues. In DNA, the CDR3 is TGTGCCAGCAGCGCGAGGGGGGTCCCCGGCTCTGGGGCCAACGTCCTGACTTTC. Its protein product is CASSARGVPGSGANVLTF.

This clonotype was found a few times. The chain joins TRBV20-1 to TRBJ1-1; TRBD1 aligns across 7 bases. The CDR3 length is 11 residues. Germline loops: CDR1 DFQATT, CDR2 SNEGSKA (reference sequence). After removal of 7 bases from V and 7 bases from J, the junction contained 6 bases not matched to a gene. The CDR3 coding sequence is TGCAGTGGTCAGGGGGAGTTTGAAGCTTTCTTT. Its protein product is CSGQGEFEAFF.

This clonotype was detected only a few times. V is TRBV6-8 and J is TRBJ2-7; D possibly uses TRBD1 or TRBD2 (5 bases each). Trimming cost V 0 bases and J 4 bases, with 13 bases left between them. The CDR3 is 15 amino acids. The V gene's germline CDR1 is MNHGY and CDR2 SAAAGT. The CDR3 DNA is TGTGCCAGCAGTTACTCTGGGACCCACGTTTACGAGCAGTACTTC. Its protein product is CASSYSGTHVYEQYF.

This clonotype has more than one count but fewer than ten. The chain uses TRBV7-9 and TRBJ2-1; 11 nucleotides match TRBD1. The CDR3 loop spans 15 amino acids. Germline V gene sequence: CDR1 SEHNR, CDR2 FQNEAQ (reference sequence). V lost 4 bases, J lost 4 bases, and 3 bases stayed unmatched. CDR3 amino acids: CASSWDRGSYNEQFF. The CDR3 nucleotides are TGTGCCAGCAGCTGGGACAGGGGGAGTTACAATGAGCAGTTCTTC.

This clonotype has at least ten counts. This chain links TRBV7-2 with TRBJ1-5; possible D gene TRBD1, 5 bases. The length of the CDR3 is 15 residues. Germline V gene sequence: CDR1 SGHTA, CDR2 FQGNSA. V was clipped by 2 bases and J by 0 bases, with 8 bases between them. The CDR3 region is CASSLRGPSNQPQHF. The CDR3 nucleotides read TGTGCCAGCAGCTTACGGGGCCCTAGCAATCAGCCCCAGCATTTT.

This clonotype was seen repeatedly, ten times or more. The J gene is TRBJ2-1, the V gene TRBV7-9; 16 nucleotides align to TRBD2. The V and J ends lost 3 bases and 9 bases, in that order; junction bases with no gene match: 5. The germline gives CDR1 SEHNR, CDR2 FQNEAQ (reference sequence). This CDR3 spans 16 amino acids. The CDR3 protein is CASSLEGLAGGGEQFF. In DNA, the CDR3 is TGTGCCAGCAGCTTGGAGGGACTAGCGGGAGGGGGTGAGCAGTTCTTC.

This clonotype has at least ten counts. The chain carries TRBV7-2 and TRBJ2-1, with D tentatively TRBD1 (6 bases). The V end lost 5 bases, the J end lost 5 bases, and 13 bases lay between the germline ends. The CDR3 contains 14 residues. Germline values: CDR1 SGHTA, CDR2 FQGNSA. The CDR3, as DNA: TGTGCCAGCAGCGTGGGACATCTTAACAATGAGCAGTTCTTC. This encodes CASSVGHLNNEQFF. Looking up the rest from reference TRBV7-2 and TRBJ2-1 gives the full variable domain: GAGVSQSPSNKVTEKGKDVELRCDPISGHTALYWYRQSLGQGLEFLIYFQGNSAPDKSGLPSDRFSAERTGGSVSTLTIQRTQQEDSAVYLCASSVGHLNNEQFFGPGTRLTVL.

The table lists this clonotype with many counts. Here the CDR3 DNA reads TGTGCCAGCAGCGACGTTTCAGGGGCGCAGGGCGAGCAGTACTTC. The encoded protein is CASSDVSGAQGEQYF. The chain joins TRBV7-2 to TRBJ2-7, with a tentative D call TRBD1 (6 bases). Germline CDR1 SGHTA, CDR2 FQGNSA. The CDR3 is 15 residues long. Deletions cut 5 bases from V and 6 bases from J, with 20 bases between.

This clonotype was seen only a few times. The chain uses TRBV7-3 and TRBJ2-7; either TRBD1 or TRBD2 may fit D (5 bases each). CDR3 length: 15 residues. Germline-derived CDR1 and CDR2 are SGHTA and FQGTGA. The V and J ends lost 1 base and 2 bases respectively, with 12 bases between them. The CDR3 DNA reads TGTGCCAGCAGCTTAATGTCGGGGCCAACCTACGAGCAGTACTTC. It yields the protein CASSLMSGPTYEQYF.

CDR3 nucleotides: TGTGCCTGGAGTGCCTCAAGCGTGGGGCAGCCCCAGCATTTT. It codes for CAWSASSVGQPQHF. This sequence joins TRBV30 and TRBJ1-5, with D uncertain. The V and J ends lost 1 base and 7 bases respectively, with 14 bases between them. Germline CDR1 reads GTSNPN; CDR2 reads SVGIG (reference sequence). The CDR3 runs 14 residues. The complete variable domain, with remaining parts taken from reference TRBV30 and TRBJ1-5, reads SQTIHQWPATLVQPVGSPLSLECTVEGTSNPNLYWYRQAAGRGLQLLFYSVGIGQISSEVPQNLSASRPQDRQFILSSKKLLLSDSGFYLCAWSASSVGQPQHFGDGTRLSIL.

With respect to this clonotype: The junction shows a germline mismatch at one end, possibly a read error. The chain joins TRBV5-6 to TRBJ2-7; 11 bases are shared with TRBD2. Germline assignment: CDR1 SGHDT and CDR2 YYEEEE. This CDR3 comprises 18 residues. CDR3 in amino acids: CASSLRLAGGKESYEQSF. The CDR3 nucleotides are TGTGCCAGCAGCTTGAGGCTAGCGGGGGGCAAGGAGTCCTACGAGCAGTCCTTC.

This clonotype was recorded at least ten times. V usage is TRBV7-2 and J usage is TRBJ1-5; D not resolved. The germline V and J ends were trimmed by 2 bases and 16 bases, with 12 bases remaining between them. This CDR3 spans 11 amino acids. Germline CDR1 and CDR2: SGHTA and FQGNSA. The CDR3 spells CASSLSTVQHF. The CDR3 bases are TGTGCCAGCAGCTTATCAACGGTACAACATTTT.

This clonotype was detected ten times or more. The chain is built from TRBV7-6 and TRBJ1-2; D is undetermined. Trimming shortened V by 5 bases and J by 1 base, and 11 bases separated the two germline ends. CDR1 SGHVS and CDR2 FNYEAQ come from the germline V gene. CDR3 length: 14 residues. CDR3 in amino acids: CASSPGGSNYGYTF. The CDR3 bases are TGTGCCAGCAGCCCTGGAGGAAGTAACTATGGCTACACCTTC.